A single TCR beta chain is shown here with its context. Its cognate antigen is unknown. These data come from a study of T cell repertoires in cytomegalovirus infection. Whole-study context: Indicated by public TCR beta signatures were CMV infection and matching HLA type.

Germline assignment: CDR1 SGHDN and CDR2 FVKESK. The CDR3 runs 16 residues. V shed 0 bases and J shed 4 bases, with 10 bases lying between them. Study-wide findings and caveats: Identification of carriers of CMV plus the relevant HLA was performed using cumulative public TCR beta family frequency. Within the response measured ex vivo, HLA-C-restricted CMV-specific TCR beta clonotypes were dominant.

TCRdb re-derived calls from the reads in MiXCR, one entry per CDR3 protein. Here the sample spans a few hundred thousand distinct CDR3 sequences, approximately 14% being singletons. This clonotype was sampled from a human donor in good health (CMV status not recorded). Some clones in this sample may be carry-over from other donors' samples. The specimen was PBMCs. This sequence joins TRBV14 and TRBJ1-6; D is perhaps TRBD1 (5 bases). CDR3 coding DNA: TGTGCCAGCAGCCAAGACCCGGGACGTTATAATTCACCCCTCCACTTT. Translated, it gives CASSQDPGRYNSPLHF.